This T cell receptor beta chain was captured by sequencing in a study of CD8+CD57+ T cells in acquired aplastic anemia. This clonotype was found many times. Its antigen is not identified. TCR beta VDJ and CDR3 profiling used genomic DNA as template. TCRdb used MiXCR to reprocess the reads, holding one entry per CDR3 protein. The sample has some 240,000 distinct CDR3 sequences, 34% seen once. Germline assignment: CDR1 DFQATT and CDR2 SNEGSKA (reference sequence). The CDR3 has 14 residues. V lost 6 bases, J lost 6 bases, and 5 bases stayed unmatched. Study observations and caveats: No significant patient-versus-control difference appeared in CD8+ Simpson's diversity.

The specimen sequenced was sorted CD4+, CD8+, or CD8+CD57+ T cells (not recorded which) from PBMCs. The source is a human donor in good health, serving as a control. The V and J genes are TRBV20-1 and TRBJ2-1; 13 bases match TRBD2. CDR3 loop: CSATTSGGANEQFF. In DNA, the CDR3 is TGCAGTGCGACTACTAGCGGGGGGGCCAATGAGCAGTTCTTC.